Following are 13 T cell receptor beta chains from one sample sequenced in a study of breast tumors, draining lymph nodes, adjacent tissues. TCRdb reprocessed the multiplex PCR reads with MiXCR, giving one entry per CDR3 protein. The sample holds some 150,000 distinct CDR3 sequences, about 30% seen once. Axillary draining lymph nodes of breast cancer patients supplied the node samples. The sequencing sample was made of axillary lymph node tissue. Receptors originate from a female donor with breast cancer. Some clones in this sample may be carry-over from other donors' samples.

This clonotype was recorded many times. V is TRBV6-6 and J is TRBJ1-4, with a possible D match to TRBD1 (5 bases). Trimming removed 6 bases from V and 0 bases from J, with 20 bases in between. This CDR3 has 18 amino acids. The germline V gene encodes CDR1 MNHNY and CDR2 SVGAGI (reference sequence). The CDR3 DNA reads TGTGCCAGCAGCCGACCCAGGGATACCCCCTCAACTAATGAAAAACTGTTTTTT. Translation gives CASSRPRDTPSTNEKLFF.

Ten or more counts support this clonotype. This chain uses TRBV7-9 with TRBJ2-3, with 12 bases matching TRBD2. This CDR3 region has 16 residues. V lost 4 bases and J lost 3; bases outside the gene matches: 5. Germline lookup yields CDR1 SEHNR and CDR2 FQNEAQ (reference sequence). This CDR3 is CASSSMTSGRTDTQYF. CDR3 nucleotide sequence: TGTGCCAGCAGCTCTATGACTAGCGGGAGAACAGATACGCAGTATTTT.

The gene calls are TRBV2 and TRBJ1-6, with D unresolved. This CDR3 region has 20 residues. The germline V gene has CDR1 SNHLY and CDR2 FYNNEI. The V gene lost 0 bases and the J gene lost 0 bases, with 18 bases spanning the gap. The CDR3 is CASSEAWHTGESSYNSPLHF. The DNA of the CDR3 is TGTGCCAGCAGTGAAGCATGGCACACCGGGGAGAGCTCCTATAATTCACCCCTCCACTTT.

This clonotype was picked up many times. This chain connects TRBV5-1 to TRBJ2-1; the D gene is possibly TRBD2 (5 bases). Germline loops: CDR1 SGHRS, CDR2 YFSETQ. Trimming cost V 3 bases and J 7 bases, with 17 bases left between them. The length of the CDR3 is 15 residues. The CDR3 region has the DNA TGCGCCAGCAGCTCGCAGGCGGGCCTAGGTAATGAGCAGTTCTTC. Residues: CASSSQAGLGNEQFF.

V and J are TRBV9 and TRBJ2-7; D ambiguous. The CDR3 totals 15 residues. V was shortened by 0 bases and J by 2 bases, with 12 bases between the two germline ends. The germline V gene has CDR1 SGDLS and CDR2 YYNGEE. The CDR3 DNA follows: TGTGCCAGCAGCGTAGGGGCAGTGCCTCCCTACGAGCAGTACTTC. Translated: CASSVGAVPPYEQYF.

This clonotype was counted a few times. The V and J genes are TRBV28 and TRBJ1-2; possible D gene TRBD1, 5 bases. The V gene's germline CDR1 is MDHEN and CDR2 SYDVKM. V was shortened by 3 bases and J by 7 bases, with 9 bases between the two germline ends. The CDR3 is 12 residues long. This chain's CDR3 is CASSFEGPGYTF. CDR3 in DNA: TGTGCCAGCAGTTTTGAGGGGCCTGGCTACACCTTC.

The chain is built from TRBV19 and TRBJ2-5; maybe TRBD2 (6 bases). CDR1 and CDR2 from the germline V gene are LNHDA and SQIVND (reference sequence). The CDR3 consists of 12 residues. V was clipped by 3 bases and J by 5 bases, with 7 bases between them. CDR3 nucleotide sequence: TGTGCCAGTAGTATGGCGGGGGAGACCCAGTACTTC. Translation gives CASSMAGETQYF. The full variable domain, in which reference TRBV19 and TRBJ2-5 provide the parts outside the CDR3, is DGGITQSPKYLFRKEGQNVTLSCEQNLNHDAMYWYRQDPGQGLRLIYYSQIVNDFQKGDIAEGYSVSREKKESFPLTVTSAQKNPTAFYLCASSMAGETQYFGPGTRLLVL.

This clonotype was detected many times. The gene calls are TRBV20-1 and TRBJ2-1; 9 bases fit TRBD2. CDR1 and CDR2 (germline): DFQATT, SNEGSKA (reference sequence). J gave up 6 bases and V 5 bases, and 5 bases lay outside the gene matches. The CDR3 has 13 residues. CDR3 sequence: CSAGGLALNEQFF. CDR3 sequence (DNA): TGCAGTGCTGGGGGACTAGCCCTCAATGAGCAGTTCTTC.

This clonotype appeared many times. This chain links TRBV28 with TRBJ1-2; D not certain. Deletions cut 4 bases from V and 8 bases from J, with 14 bases between. The germline V gene has CDR1 MDHEN and CDR2 SYDVKM. This CDR3 is built from 13 residues. The CDR3: CASSSRAFGGYTF. The DNA for the CDR3 is TGTGCCAGCAGTTCCCGCGCCTTTGGCGGCTACACCTTC.

The chain employs TRBV15 and TRBJ2-2, with TRBD2 matching over 14 bases. Trimming removed 7 bases from V and 7 bases from J; junction bases left unmatched: 8. The CDR3 loop spans 16 amino acids. Germline V gene data show CDR1 as LNHNV and CDR2 as YYDKDF (reference sequence). In nucleotides, the CDR3 is TGTGCCACCACTAAGAGGACTAGCGGGAGGCGCGGGGAGCTGTTTTTT. Protein: CATTKRTSGRRGELFF. Complete variable domain (other parts from reference TRBV15 and TRBJ2-2): DAMVIQNPRYQVTQFGKPVTLSCSQTLNHNVMYWYQQKSSQAPKLLFHYYDKDFNNEADTPDNFQSRRPNTSFCFLDIRSPGLGDTAMYLCATTKRTSGRRGELFFGEGSRLTVL.

Comment on this clonotype: Possible read error: a much larger clone is one base away. V and J are TRBV4-3 and TRBJ2-2; 11 nucleotides line up with TRBD2. Germline V CDR1 and CDR2: LGHNA, YSLEER. With V trimmed by 4 bases and J by 5 bases, 6 bases remained unmatched. The CDR3 is 16 amino acids. The CDR3 reads CASSRSLAGGTGELFF. DNA for the CDR3: TGCGCCAGCAGCCGAAGCCTAGCGGGAGGTACCGGGGAGCTGTTTTTT.

The rearrangement joins TRBV6-5 to TRBJ2-1; D is tentatively TRBD1 or TRBD2 (6 bases each). The CDR3 has 14 residues. V lost 5 bases to trimming and J lost 6 bases, with 14 bases between them. Looked up from germline, CDR1 is MNHEY and CDR2 is SVGAGI. CDR3 in amino acids: CASSHVGGTNEQFF. Written as DNA, the CDR3 is TGTGCCAGCAGTCACGTCGGGGGCACCAATGAGCAGTTCTTC.

In its sample, this clonotype was seen many times. The chain couples TRBV10-3 to TRBJ2-3; D remains ambiguous. Germline lookup yields CDR1 ENHRY and CDR2 SYGVKD. The V end was cut by 3 bases, the J end by 1 base, with 2 bases between. There are 12 residues in the CDR3. CDR3 in amino acids: CAISDGTDTQYF. The CDR3 bases are TGTGCCATCAGTGACGGCACAGATACGCAGTATTTT.